The 18 T cell receptor beta chains listed next were all sequenced from one sample in a study of PD-1 blockade in classical Hodgkin lymphoma. TCRdb keeps only in-frame clones here, not all; method: immunoSEQ multiplex PCR. Among roughly 56,000 clones, 87% were seen once, and the ten largest hold over 7.5%. Time point specified: cycle 4 day 1 (C4D1), after 6 weeks of nivolumab. Each of the patients experienced relapse following autologous stem cell transplantation, and their brentuximab vedotin exposure differed. Sequencing was performed on peripheral blood mononuclear cells (PBMCs), taken before the fourth cycle of nivolumab. These receptors originate from a human donor with classical Hodgkin lymphoma.

The chain is built from TRBV5-1 and TRBJ1-1; tentative D call: TRBD1 (5 bases). Germline V CDR1 and CDR2: SGHRS, YFSETQ. Trimming shortened V by 0 bases and J by 1 base, and 7 bases separated the two germline ends. CDR3 length: 14 residues. The CDR3 coding sequence is TGCGCCAGCAGCTTGGCCGGACAGAACACTGAAGCTTTCTTT. This translates into CASSLAGQNTEAFF. The full variable domain, its missing parts supplied by reference TRBV5-1 and TRBJ1-1, is KAGVTQTPRYLIKTRGQQVTLSCSPISGHRSVSWYQQTPGQGLQFLFEYFSETQRNKGNFPGRFSGRQFSNSRSEMNVSTLELGDSALYLCASSLAGQNTEAFFGQGTRLTVV.

The genes are TRBV19 and TRBJ2-2; no clear D. V was clipped by 2 bases and J by 6 bases, with 19 bases between them. This CDR3 is 17 amino acids long. Germline V gene lookup returns CDR1 LNHDA and CDR2 SQIVND (reference sequence). The CDR3 sequence is CASSIRALPSVAGELFF. The CDR3 DNA reads as TGTGCCAGTAGTATAAGGGCCCTCCCGTCGGTGGCCGGGGAGCTGTTTTTT.

The chain recombines TRBV28 with TRBJ1-4, with 9 bases identical to TRBD1. The CDR3 loop spans 14 amino acids. V shed 5 bases and J 7 bases; nucleotides not matched to a gene: 5. The germline CDR1 and CDR2 sequences are MDHEN and SYDVKM. The CDR3 protein is CASSPTGGVEKLFF. In nucleotides, the CDR3 is TGTGCCAGCAGTCCCACAGGGGGCGTTGAAAAACTGTTTTTT.

To note about this clone: The same CDR3 also results from other DNA sequences found in this sample. The J gene is TRBJ1-1, the V gene TRBV7-9; tentatively, D is TRBD1 (5 bases). V lost 2 bases and J lost 4, with 8 bases in between. Germline V CDR1 and CDR2: SEHNR, FQNEAQ (reference sequence). This CDR3 has 13 amino acids. The chain's CDR3 is CASSLSGGTEAFF. The CDR3 region has the DNA TGTGCCAGCAGCTTATCCGGGGGCACTGAAGCTTTCTTT.

The chain couples TRBV11-2 to TRBJ2-5, with TRBD2 matching 10 bases. J gave up 7 bases and V 2 bases, and 10 bases lay outside the gene matches. CDR3 length: 16 amino acids. Germline CDR1 and CDR2: SGHAT and FQNNGV. CDR3 DNA: TGTGCCAGCAGCTTAACTAGCGGGGCAATCCTTAGGACCCAGTACTTC. Translation gives CASSLTSGAILRTQYF.

This clone came up once. The chain combines TRBV2 with TRBJ2-5, with D perhaps matching TRBD1 (6 bases). Germline CDR1 SNHLY, CDR2 FYNNEI. The CDR3 is made up of 14 amino acids. V shed 5 bases and J shed 0 bases, with 10 bases lying between them. In DNA form, the CDR3 reads TGTGCCAGCAGTAATCAGGGGTACCAAGAGACCCAGTACTTC. Residues: CASSNQGYQETQYF. Together with reference TRBV2 and TRBJ2-5, the CDR3 gives the full variable domain: EPEVTQTPSHQVTQMGQEVILRCVPISNHLYFYWYRQILGQKVEFLVSFYNNEISEKSEIFDDQFSVERPDGSNFTLKIRSTKLEDSAMYFCASSNQGYQETQYFGPGTRLLVL.

V is TRBV30 and J is TRBJ1-1; a weak D match, TRBD1 (6 bases). The CDR3 is 12 residues long. Germline CDR1 GTSNPN, CDR2 SVGIG (reference sequence). Trimming removed 5 bases from V and 1 base from J, with 8 bases in between. The CDR3 nucleotides are TGTGCCTGGGGGACACCGAACACTGAAGCTTTCTTT. Encoded protein: CAWGTPNTEAFF.

Here the CDR3 reads CASSLEGGDEQFF. CDR3 bases: TGTGCCAGCAGCTTAGAAGGGGGGGATGAGCAGTTCTTC. This rearrangement joins TRBV7-9 to TRBJ2-1; perhaps TRBD2 as D (7 bases). There are 13 residues in the CDR3. Germline V CDR1 and CDR2: SEHNR, FQNEAQ (reference sequence). V was cut by 1 base and J by 8 bases, with 9 bases left in between.

This clone was detected a few times. The V call is TRBV19, the J call TRBJ2-1; possibly TRBD2 for D (5 bases). V gave up 4 bases and J gave up 12 bases, with 13 bases separating them. This CDR3 has 12 residues. Germline-derived CDR1 and CDR2 are LNHDA and SQIVND (reference sequence). The CDR3 here is CASSKIAMGQFF. The DNA of the CDR3 is TGTGCCAGTAGTAAGATAGCGATGGGGCAGTTCTTC.

This clone showed up just once. Since no conserved phenylalanine or tryptophan closes the CDR3, a read error is the likely cause. The chain links TRBV28 to TRBJ2-7, with D unclear. Germline V gene data show CDR1 as MDHEN and CDR2 as SYDVKM. The CDR3 is 12 amino acids. V lost 6 bases to trimming and J lost 4 bases, with 10 bases between them. The CDR3 nucleotides read TGTGCCAGCAGACTCATAGATTACGAGCAGTACCTC. This codes for CASRLIDYEQYL.

V and J are TRBV25-1 and TRBJ2-7; no firm D call. CDR1 and CDR2 (germline): MGHDK, SYGVNS. The CDR3 extends over 13 amino acids. V was shortened by 7 bases and J by 2 bases, with 12 bases between the two germline ends. CDR3 loop: CASNMIQPYEQYF. CDR3 nucleotides: TGTGCCAGCAATATGATACAGCCCTACGAGCAGTACTTC.

The chain recombines TRBV27 with TRBJ2-3; D gene ambiguous. V was clipped by 3 bases and J by 0 bases, with 10 bases between them. Per the germline V gene, CDR1 is MNHEY and CDR2 is SMNVEV (reference sequence). The CDR3 extends over 15 amino acids. CDR3 coding DNA: TGTGCCAGCAGTTTGACGGTCGGAAGCACAGATACGCAGTATTTT. Its protein product is CASSLTVGSTDTQYF.

The chain combines TRBV5-1 with TRBJ2-2; 9 bases map to TRBD2. With V trimmed by 5 bases and J by 4 bases, 6 bases remained unmatched. CDR1 and CDR2 (germline): SGHRS, YFSETQ. The CDR3 is 15 residues long. CDR3 loop: CASSSKAGGTGELFF. DNA of the CDR3: TGCGCCAGCAGTTCCAAAGCGGGGGGCACCGGGGAGCTGTTTTTT.

The gene calls are TRBV7-2 and TRBJ1-2; 7 positions match TRBD1. Germline CDR1 is SGHTA and CDR2 is FQGNSA. V lost 8 bases, J lost 5 bases, and 11 bases stayed unmatched. The CDR3 covers 14 residues. The CDR3 DNA is TGTGCCAGCCAACCTCGGGACAGATATTATGGCTACACCTTC. This gives the protein CASQPRDRYYGYTF.

This chain uses TRBV28 with TRBJ1-1; D not certain. Germline values: CDR1 MDHEN, CDR2 SYDVKM. The ends were cut back, 5 bases at V and 7 bases at J, with 14 bases in the middle. This CDR3 spans 13 amino acids. CDR3 nucleotides: TGTGCCAGCAGTGGGCGAGGGCCGAATGAAGCTTTCTTT. This gives the protein CASSGRGPNEAFF.

The V gene is TRBV5-8, the J gene TRBJ1-6; 9 bases agree with TRBD1. The germline gives CDR1 SGHTS, CDR2 YDEGEE. The J segment lost 0 bases and the V segment lost 3 bases, leaving 4 bases of the junction unmatched. CDR3 length: 17 amino acids. The CDR3 nucleotides read TGTGCCAGCAGCTCTGGACAGGGGAGCTCCTATAATTCACCCCTCCACTTT. Its protein is CASSSGQGSSYNSPLHF. The full variable domain, in which reference TRBV5-8 and TRBJ1-6 provide the parts outside the CDR3, is EAGVTQSPTHLIKTRGQQATLRCSPISGHTSVYWYQQALGLGLQFLLWYDEGEERNRGNFPPRFSGRQFPNYSSELNVNALELEDSALYLCASSSGQGSSYNSPLHFGNGTRLTVT.

The rearrangement joins TRBV7-9 to TRBJ2-1; D tentatively fits TRBD1 or TRBD2 (5 bases each). Germline V lookup: CDR1 SEHNR, CDR2 FQNEAQ (reference sequence). This CDR3 has 13 amino acids. The V end was cut by 1 base, the J end by 8 bases, with 9 bases between. Here the CDR3 DNA reads TGTGCCAGCAGCTTAGAAATGGGGGATGAGCAGTTCTTC. This codes for CASSLEMGDEQFF.

The V gene is TRBV7-9, the J gene TRBJ2-4; D is perhaps TRBD1 (6 bases). Germline CDR1 SEHNR, CDR2 FQNEAQ (reference sequence). Trimming removed 0 bases at V and 1 base at J, with 7 bases between. There are 15 residues in the CDR3. The CDR3 protein is CASSLAGAAKNIQYF. In DNA, the CDR3 is TGTGCCAGCAGCTTAGCGGGGGCGGCCAAAAACATTCAGTACTTC.